This note documents a single T cell receptor (beta chain) sequence. No antigen is known for it. This sample was included in a study of blood T cells in healthy people across ages. V was pared by 4 bases and J by 1 base, with 17 bases between. Germline loops: CDR1 SGHRS, CDR2 YFSETQ. This CDR3 has 16 amino acids. The individuals who served as donors were healthy Caucasians living in Russia, aged roughly 6 to 95. PCR was performed a second time for about 7 to 11 cycles using a sample-barcoded 5' primer and a J-beta primer mix. TCRdb ran MiXCR on the 5' RACE reads and lists one entry per CDR3 protein. This table has about 680,000 distinct CDR3 sequences, around half appearing once. Whole-study findings and limits: Naive T cell percentage showed a strong correlation with the diversity of TCR beta.

The rearrangement uses TRBV5-1 and TRBJ2-5; D may match TRBD1 or TRBD2 (5 bases each). What was sequenced was blood. The TCR was taken from a woman aged 55 to 70 in good health. Written as DNA, the CDR3 is TGCGCCAGCAGCCGGGGCGCAATTACAGGCCAAGAGACCCAGTACTTC. This sequence encodes CASSRGAITGQETQYF.